Below are 3 T cell receptor beta chains sequenced from a single sample in a study of control samples from healthy donors and cancer patients. Clones were sequenced by immunoSEQ multiplex PCR, and TCRdb holds only the in-frame ones, with some missing. Found here are 63,000 or so clones, roughly nine tenths of them singletons; the top ten hold roughly 5.5%. The sequenced sample consisted of PBMCs. Receptors originate from a man between 60 and 70 years old with colorectal cancer.

The count of this clone is one. For the CDR3, the DNA is TGTGCCAGCAGCCTCGCTAGGGGGGCCACTGAAGCTTTCTTT. Its translation: CASSLARGATEAFF. V gene TRBV3-1 (or the pseudogene TRBV3-2) combines with J gene TRBJ1-1; D perhaps matches TRBD1 (6 bases). The CDR3 has 14 residues. Between the trimmed V and J ends, which lost 4 bases and 4 bases, there was a span of 13 bases. Germline-derived CDR1 and CDR2 are LGHDT and YNNKEL (reference sequence).

The chain uses TRBV5-1 and TRBJ2-3, with 7 positions matching TRBD2. This CDR3 spans 16 amino acids. The ends lost 4 bases at V and 4 bases at J; junction bases unmatched: 12. Germline loops: CDR1 SGHRS, CDR2 YFSETQ. This CDR3 reads CASSPGNLGGADTQYF. CDR3 nucleotide sequence: TGCGCCAGCAGCCCGGGGAACCTGGGGGGGGCAGATACGCAGTATTTT.

The J gene is TRBJ1-4, the V gene TRBV5-1; a weak D match, TRBD1 (5 bases). The V end lost 4 bases, the J end lost 5 bases, and 12 bases lay between the germline ends. Germline V gives CDR1 SGHRS, CDR2 YFSETQ. The CDR3 runs 14 residues. The CDR3 protein is CASSRDGQNEKLFF. DNA of the CDR3: TGCGCCAGCAGCCGGGACGGGCAGAATGAAAAACTGTTTTTT.